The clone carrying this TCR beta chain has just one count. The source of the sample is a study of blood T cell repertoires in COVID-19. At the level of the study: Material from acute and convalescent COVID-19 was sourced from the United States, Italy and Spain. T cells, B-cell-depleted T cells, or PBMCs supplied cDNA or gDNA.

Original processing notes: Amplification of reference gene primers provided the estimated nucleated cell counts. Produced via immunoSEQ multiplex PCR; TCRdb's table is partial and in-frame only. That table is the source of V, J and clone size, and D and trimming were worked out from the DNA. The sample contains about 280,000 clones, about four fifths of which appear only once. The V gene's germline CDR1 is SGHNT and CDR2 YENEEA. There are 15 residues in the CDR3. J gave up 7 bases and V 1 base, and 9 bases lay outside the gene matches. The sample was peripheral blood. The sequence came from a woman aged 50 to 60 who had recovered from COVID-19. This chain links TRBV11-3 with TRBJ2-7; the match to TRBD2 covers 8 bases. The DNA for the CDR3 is TGTGCCAGCAGCTTAGTTCCAGCGGGAGTTGGAGAGCAGTACTTC. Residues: CASSLVPAGVGEQYF. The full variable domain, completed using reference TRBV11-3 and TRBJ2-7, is EAGVVQSPRYKIIEKKQPVAFWCNPISGHNTLYWYLQNLGQGPELLIRYENEEAVDDSQLPKDRFSAERLKGVDSTLKIQPAELGDSAVYLCASSLVPAGVGEQYFGPGTRLTVT.